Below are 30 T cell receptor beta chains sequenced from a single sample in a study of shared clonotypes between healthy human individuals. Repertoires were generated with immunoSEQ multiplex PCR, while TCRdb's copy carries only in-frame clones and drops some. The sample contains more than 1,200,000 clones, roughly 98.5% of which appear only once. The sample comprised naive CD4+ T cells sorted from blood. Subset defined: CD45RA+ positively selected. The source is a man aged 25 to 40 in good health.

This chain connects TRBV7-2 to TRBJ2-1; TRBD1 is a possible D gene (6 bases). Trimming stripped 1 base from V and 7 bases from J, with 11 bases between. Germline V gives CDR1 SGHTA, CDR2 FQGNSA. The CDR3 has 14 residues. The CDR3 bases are TGTGCCAGCAGCTTAGTTGGGGGCTGGAATGAGCAGTTCTTC. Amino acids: CASSLVGGWNEQFF.

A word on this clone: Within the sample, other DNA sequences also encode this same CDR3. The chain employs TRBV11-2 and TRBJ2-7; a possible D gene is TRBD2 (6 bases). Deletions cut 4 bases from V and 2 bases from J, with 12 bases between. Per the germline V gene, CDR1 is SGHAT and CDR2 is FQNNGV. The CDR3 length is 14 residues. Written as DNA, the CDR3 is TGTGCCAGCAGCTCTCCGGGACTCCCCTACGAGCAGTACTTC. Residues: CASSSPGLPYEQYF.

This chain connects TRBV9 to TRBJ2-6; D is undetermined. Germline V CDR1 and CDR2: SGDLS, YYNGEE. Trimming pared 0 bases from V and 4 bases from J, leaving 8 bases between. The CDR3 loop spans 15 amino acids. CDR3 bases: TGTGCCAGCAGCGTAGTGGGGATGGGGGCCAACGTCCTGACTTTC. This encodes CASSVVGMGANVLTF.

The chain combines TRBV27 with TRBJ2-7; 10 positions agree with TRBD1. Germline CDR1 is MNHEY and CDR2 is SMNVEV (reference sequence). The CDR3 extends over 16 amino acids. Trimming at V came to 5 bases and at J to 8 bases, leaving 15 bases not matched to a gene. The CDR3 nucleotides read TGTGCCAGCAGTGTAACTGCCGGGACAGGGGCTTCGAAGCAGTACTTC. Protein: CASSVTAGTGASKQYF.

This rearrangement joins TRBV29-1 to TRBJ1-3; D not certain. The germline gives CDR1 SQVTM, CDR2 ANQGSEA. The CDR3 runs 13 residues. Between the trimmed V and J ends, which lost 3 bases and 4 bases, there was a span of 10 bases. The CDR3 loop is CSVEVQRGNTIYF. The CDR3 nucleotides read TGCAGCGTTGAGGTCCAGCGGGGAAACACCATATATTTT.

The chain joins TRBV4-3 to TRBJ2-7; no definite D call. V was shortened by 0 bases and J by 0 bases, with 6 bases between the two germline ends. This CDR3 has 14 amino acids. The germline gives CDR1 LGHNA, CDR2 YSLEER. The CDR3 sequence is CASSQDSTSYEQYF. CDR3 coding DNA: TGCGCCAGCAGCCAAGACTCCACCTCCTACGAGCAGTACTTC.

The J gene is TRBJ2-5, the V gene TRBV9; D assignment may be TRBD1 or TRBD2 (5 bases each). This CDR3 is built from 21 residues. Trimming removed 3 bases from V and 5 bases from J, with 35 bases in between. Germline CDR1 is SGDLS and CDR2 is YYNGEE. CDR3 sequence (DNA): TGTGCCAGCAGCGCGTCGCCCACTAACCGGGGCCTTGCCCTATCCAGGGAGACCCAGTACTTC. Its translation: CASSASPTNRGLALSRETQYF.

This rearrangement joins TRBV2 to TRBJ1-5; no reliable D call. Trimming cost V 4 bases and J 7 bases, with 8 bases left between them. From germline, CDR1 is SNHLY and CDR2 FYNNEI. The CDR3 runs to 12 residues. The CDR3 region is CASSVPAQPQHF. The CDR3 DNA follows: TGTGCCAGCAGTGTTCCCGCACAGCCCCAGCATTTT.

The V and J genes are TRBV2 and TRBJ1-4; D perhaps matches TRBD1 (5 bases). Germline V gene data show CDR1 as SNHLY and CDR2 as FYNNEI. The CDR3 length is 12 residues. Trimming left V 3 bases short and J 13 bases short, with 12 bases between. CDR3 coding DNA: TGTGCCAGCAGTGACCGGGACCGCCGACTGTTTTTT. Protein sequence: CASSDRDRRLFF.

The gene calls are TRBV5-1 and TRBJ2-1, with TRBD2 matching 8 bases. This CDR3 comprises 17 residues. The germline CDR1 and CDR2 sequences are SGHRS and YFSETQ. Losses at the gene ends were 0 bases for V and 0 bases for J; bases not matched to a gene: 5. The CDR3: CASSLAGGLSSYNEQFF. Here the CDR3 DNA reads TGCGCCAGCAGCTTGGCGGGAGGGCTGAGCTCCTACAATGAGCAGTTCTTC.

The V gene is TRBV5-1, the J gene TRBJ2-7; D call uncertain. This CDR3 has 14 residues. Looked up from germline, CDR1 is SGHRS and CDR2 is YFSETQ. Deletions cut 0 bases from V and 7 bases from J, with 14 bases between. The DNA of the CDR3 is TGCGCCAGCAGCTTGGGCCAGGCGGTTAGGGAGCAGTACTTC. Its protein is CASSLGQAVREQYF.

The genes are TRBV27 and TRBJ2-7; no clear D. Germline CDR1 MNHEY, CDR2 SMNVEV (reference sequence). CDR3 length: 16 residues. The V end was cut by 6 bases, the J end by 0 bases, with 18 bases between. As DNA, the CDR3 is TGTGCCAGCAGCCGGTGGTTAGGTAAAGACTCCTACGAGCAGTACTTC. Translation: CASSRWLGKDSYEQYF.

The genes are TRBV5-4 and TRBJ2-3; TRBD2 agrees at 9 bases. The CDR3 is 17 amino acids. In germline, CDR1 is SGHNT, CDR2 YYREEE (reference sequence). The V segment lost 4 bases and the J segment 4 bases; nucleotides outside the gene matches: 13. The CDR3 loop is CASSRGLAWEEADTQYF. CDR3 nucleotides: TGTGCCAGCAGCCGCGGACTAGCGTGGGAGGAGGCAGATACGCAGTATTTT.

Here the CDR3 reads CASRPGFLNQPQHF. The CDR3 region has the DNA TGTGCCAGCAGACCAGGGTTTTTAAATCAGCCCCAGCATTTT. The J gene is TRBJ1-5, the V gene TRBV14; D might be TRBD1 (5 bases). This CDR3 comprises 14 residues. The V gene's germline CDR1 is SGHDN and CDR2 FVKESK. V shed 6 bases and J shed 4 bases, with 13 bases lying between them. The complete variable domain, with remaining parts taken from reference TRBV14 and TRBJ1-5, reads EAGVTQFPSHSVIEKGQTVTLRCDPISGHDNLYWYRRVMGKEIKFLLHFVKESKQDESGMPNNRFLAERTGGTYSTLKVQPAELEDSGVYFCASRPGFLNQPQHFGDGTRLSIL.

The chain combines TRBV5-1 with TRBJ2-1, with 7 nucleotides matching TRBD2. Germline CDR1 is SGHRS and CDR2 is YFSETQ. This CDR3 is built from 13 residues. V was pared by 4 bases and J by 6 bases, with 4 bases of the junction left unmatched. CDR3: CASSPGLGNEQFF. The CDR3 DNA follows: TGCGCCAGCAGCCCTGGACTAGGCAATGAGCAGTTCTTC.

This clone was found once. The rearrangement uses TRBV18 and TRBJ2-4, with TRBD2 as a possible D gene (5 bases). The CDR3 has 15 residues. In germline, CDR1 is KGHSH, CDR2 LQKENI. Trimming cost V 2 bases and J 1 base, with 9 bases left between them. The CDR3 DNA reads TGTGCCAGCTCACCATCGGGGTCGGCCAAAAACATTCAGTACTTC. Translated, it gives CASSPSGSAKNIQYF.

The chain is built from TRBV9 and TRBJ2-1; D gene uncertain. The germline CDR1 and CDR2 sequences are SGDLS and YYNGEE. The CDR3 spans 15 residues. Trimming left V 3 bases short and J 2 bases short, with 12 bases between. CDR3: CASSAEVETYNEQFF. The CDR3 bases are TGTGCCAGCAGCGCCGAGGTGGAGACCTACAATGAGCAGTTCTTC.

The CDR3 here is CASSLAGTANYGYTF. CDR3 coding DNA: TGTGCCAGCAGTTTGGCAGGGACTGCTAACTATGGCTACACCTTC. The gene calls are TRBV28 and TRBJ1-2; a possible D gene is TRBD1 (5 bases). Germline lookup yields CDR1 MDHEN and CDR2 SYDVKM. This CDR3 is built from 15 residues. Deletions cut 3 bases from V and 0 bases from J, with 11 bases between.

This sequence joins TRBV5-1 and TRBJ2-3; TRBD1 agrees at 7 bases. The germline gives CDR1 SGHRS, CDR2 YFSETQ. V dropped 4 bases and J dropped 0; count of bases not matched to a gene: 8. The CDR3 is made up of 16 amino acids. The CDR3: CASSPGQPSSTDTQYF. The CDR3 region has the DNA TGCGCCAGCAGCCCGGGACAGCCGTCTAGCACAGATACGCAGTATTTT.

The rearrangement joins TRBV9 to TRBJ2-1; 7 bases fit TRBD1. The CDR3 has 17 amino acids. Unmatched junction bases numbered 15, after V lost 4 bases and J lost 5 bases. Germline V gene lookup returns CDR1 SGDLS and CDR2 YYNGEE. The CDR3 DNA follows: TGTGCCAGCAGCCGTAGCTCGACCCCGGGACAGCACAATGAGCAGTTCTTC. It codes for CASSRSSTPGQHNEQFF.

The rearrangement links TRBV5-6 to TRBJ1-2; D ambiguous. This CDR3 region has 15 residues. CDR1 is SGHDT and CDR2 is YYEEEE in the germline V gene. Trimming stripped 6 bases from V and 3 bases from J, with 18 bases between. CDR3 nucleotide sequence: TGTGCCAGCACCTTCGCAGGAAACCCTCACTATGGCTACACCTTC. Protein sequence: CASTFAGNPHYGYTF.

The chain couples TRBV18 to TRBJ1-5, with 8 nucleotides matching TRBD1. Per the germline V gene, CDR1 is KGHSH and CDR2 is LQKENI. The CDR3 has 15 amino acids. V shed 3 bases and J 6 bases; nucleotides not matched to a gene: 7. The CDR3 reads CASSPGQGIAQPQHF. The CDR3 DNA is TGTGCCAGCTCACCCGGACAGGGTATCGCTCAGCCCCAGCATTTT.

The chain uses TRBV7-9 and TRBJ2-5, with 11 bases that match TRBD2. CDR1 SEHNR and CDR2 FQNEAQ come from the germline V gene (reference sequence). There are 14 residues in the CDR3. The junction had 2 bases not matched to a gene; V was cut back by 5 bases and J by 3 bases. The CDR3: CASSPGLAEETQYF. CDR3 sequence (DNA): TGTGCCAGCAGCCCGGGACTAGCGGAAGAGACCCAGTACTTC.

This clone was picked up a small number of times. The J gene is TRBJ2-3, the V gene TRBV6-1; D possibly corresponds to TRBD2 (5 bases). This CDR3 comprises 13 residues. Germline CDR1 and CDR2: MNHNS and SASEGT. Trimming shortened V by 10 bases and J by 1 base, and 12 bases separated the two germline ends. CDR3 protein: CAILPEGTDTQYF. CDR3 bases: TGTGCCATCCTCCCGGAGGGCACAGATACGCAGTATTTT.

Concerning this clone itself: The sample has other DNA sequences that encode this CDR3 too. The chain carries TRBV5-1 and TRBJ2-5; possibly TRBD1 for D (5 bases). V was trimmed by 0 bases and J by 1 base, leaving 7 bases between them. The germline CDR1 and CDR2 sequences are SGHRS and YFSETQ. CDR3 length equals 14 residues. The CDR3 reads CASSLGRGQETQYF. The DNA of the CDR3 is TGCGCCAGCAGCTTGGGTAGGGGCCAAGAGACCCAGTACTTC. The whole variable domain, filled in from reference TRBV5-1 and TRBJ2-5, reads KAGVTQTPRYLIKTRGQQVTLSCSPISGHRSVSWYQQTPGQGLQFLFEYFSETQRNKGNFPGRFSGRQFSNSRSEMNVSTLELGDSALYLCASSLGRGQETQYFGPGTRLLVL.

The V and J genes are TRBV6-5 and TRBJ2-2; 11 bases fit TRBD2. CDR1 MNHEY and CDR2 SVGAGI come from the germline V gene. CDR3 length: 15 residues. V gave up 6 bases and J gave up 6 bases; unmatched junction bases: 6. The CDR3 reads CASRSGLAAPGELFF. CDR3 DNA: TGTGCCAGCAGGTCGGGACTAGCGGCTCCCGGGGAGCTGTTTTTT.

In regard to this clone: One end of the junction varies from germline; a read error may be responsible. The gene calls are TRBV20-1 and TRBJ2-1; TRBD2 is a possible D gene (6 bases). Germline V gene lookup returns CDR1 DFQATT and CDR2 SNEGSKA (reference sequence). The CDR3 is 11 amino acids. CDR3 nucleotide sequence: TGTACGGGAGTAGATTACAATGAGCAGTTCTTC. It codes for CTGVDYNEQFF.

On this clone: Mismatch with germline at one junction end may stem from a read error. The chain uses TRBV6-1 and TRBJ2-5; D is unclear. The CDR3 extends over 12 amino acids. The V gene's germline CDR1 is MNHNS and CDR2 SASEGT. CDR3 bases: TGTGCCAGCAGGGAAGGCTGGGAGACCCAGTACTTC. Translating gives CASREGWETQYF.

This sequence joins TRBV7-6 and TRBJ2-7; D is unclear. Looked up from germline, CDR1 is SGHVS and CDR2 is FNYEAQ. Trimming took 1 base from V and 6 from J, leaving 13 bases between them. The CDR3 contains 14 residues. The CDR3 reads CASSLGGSLAEQYF. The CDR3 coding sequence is TGTGCCAGCAGCTTAGGGGGTTCACTCGCCGAGCAGTACTTC.

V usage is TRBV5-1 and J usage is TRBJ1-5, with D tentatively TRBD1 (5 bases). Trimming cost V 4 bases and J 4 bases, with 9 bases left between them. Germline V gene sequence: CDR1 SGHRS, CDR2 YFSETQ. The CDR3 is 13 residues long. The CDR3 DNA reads TGCGCCAGCAGCGGGGACCGAAATCAGCCCCAGCATTTT. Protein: CASSGDRNQPQHF.